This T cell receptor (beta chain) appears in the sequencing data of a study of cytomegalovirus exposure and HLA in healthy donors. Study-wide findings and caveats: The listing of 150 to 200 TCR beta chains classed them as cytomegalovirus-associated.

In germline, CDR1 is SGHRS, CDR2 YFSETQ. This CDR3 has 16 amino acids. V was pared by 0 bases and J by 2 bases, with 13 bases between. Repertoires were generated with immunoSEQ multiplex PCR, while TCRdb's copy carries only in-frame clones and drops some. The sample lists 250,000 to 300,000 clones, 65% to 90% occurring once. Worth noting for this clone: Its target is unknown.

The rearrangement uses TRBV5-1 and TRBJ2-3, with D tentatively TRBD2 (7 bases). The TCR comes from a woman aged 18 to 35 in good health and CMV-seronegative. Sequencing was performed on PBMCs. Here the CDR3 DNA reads TGCGCCAGCAGCTTGGAGTCGGGGGGCCTCACAGATACGCAGTATTTT. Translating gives CASSLESGGLTDTQYF.